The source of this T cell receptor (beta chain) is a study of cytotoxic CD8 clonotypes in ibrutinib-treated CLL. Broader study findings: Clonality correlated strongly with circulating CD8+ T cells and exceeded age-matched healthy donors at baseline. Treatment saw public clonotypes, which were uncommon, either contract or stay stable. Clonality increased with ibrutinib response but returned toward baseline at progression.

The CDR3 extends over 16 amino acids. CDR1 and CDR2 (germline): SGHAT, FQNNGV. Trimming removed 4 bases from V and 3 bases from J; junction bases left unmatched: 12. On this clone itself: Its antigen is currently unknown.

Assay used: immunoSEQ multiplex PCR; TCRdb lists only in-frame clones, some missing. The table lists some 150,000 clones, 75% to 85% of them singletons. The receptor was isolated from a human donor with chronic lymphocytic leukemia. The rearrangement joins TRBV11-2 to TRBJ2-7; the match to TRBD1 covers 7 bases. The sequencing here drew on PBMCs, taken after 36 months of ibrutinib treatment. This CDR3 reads CASSSRQGRGNYEQYF. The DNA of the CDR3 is TGTGCCAGCAGCTCTCGACAGGGACGAGGCAACTACGAGCAGTACTTC.